Below are 6 T cell receptor beta chains sequenced from a single sample in a study of blood T cells in healthy people across ages. Through a sample-barcoded 5' primer and a J-beta primer mix, a second PCR was run for about 6 to 11 cycles. MiXCR was run by TCRdb on the 5' RACE reads, yielding one entry per CDR3 protein. The table shows some 1.7 million distinct CDR3 sequences, with 28% occurring only once. Material for sequencing was blood. Source of these receptors: a woman in her 30s in good health.

This clonotype has ten or more counts. The chain combines TRBV12-5 with TRBJ2-7; the D is unclear. Germline CDR1 and CDR2: LGHNT and FRNRAP. This CDR3 contains 11 residues. V was clipped by 3 bases and J by 5 bases, with 5 bases between them. CDR3: CASGFGDEQYF. The DNA of the CDR3 is TGTGCTAGTGGTTTTGGGGACGAGCAGTACTTC.

CDR3 coding DNA: TGCAGTGCGGATCCAGGGGGTCCCAAAAACATTCAGTACTTC. Translated, it gives CSADPGGPKNIQYF. The J gene is TRBJ2-4, the V gene TRBV20-1, with TRBD1 identical over 7 bases. J lost 2 bases, V lost 6 bases, and 7 bases had no gene match. CDR3 size: 14 residues. CDR1 is DFQATT and CDR2 is SNEGSKA in the germline V gene (reference sequence).

This sequence joins TRBV9 and TRBJ2-1; a weak D match, TRBD2 (6 bases). Per germline, CDR1 SGDLS and CDR2 YYNGEE. The ends were cut back, 0 bases at V and 5 bases at J, with 12 bases in the middle. The CDR3 has 15 residues. CDR3 DNA sequence: TGTGCCAGCAGCGTAGGCGGGGAACCTCACAATGAGCAGTTCTTC. Its protein is CASSVGGEPHNEQFF.

Of note for this clonotype: One base away lies a much larger clone, so this may be a sequencing read error. The gene calls are TRBV5-1 and TRBJ2-1; 12 bases are a match to TRBD2. Trimming took 2 bases from V and 9 from J; bases not matched to a gene: 3. The CDR3 length is 14 residues. Germline assignment: CDR1 SGHRS and CDR2 YFSETQ. The CDR3 spells CASSFSSGRGEQFF. In DNA form, the CDR3 reads TGCGCCAGCAGCTTCTCTAGCGGGAGGGGTGAGCAGTTCTTC.

This rearrangement joins TRBV12-3 or TRBV12-4 to TRBJ2-2, with 8 bases fitting TRBD1. The CDR3 runs 15 residues. V lost 6 bases and J lost 6; bases outside the gene matches: 9. CDR3 nucleotides: TGTGCCAGCAGCCGACAGGGGCTAGCCGCCGGGGAGCTGTTTTTT. As protein: CASSRQGLAAGELFF.

Many counts were recorded for this clonotype. This chain connects TRBV9 to TRBJ2-7, with 11 bases fitting TRBD2. In germline, CDR1 is SGDLS, CDR2 YYNGEE. The CDR3 is made up of 15 amino acids. The ends lost 0 bases at V and 2 bases at J; junction bases unmatched: 1. CDR3 DNA: TGTGCCAGCAGCGTAGGACTAGCGGGACCCTACGAGCAGTACTTC. Residues: CASSVGLAGPYEQYF.